The 8 T cell receptor beta chains in this list originate from one sample, sequenced in a study of molecular identifiers for immune sequencing clone quantification (dated by TCRdb to 2017 to 2018). Receptors were amplified or captured by PCR. Data came from an Illumina HiSeq 4000. TCRdb passed the public sequencing reads through fastp at Q25 and MiXCR, retaining productive beta sequences. Under each unique CDR3 protein, matching rows form one entry showing the most common genes and DNA. For this sample the table gives about half a million distinct CDR3 sequences, of which over 20% were detected only once. The top ten constitute under 0.85% of the sample. The sequencing sample was made of naive CD8+ T cells from blood, with Jurkat cell RNA spiked in. The cell subset or site label for this specimen denotes: FACS-sorted CD8+CD4-CCR7+CD45RA+ naive T cells. Source of these receptors: a human donor in good health. Some libraries in this study had Jurkat cell RNA spiked in.

The rearrangement links TRBV6-2 or TRBV6-3 to TRBJ2-5, with D perhaps matching TRBD2 (6 bases). The germline V gene encodes CDR1 MNHEY and CDR2 SVGEGT. This CDR3 region has 16 residues. Trimming removed 5 bases at V and 1 base at J, with 17 bases between. The CDR3 spells CASSPQAGSSQETQYF. CDR3 sequence (DNA): TGTGCCAGCAGTCCCCAAGCGGGCAGTTCCCAAGAGACCCAGTACTTC.

Of note for this clonotype: A much larger clone is a single base away; this may be a read error. The chain links TRBV5-3 to TRBJ1-5; 7 nucleotides agree with TRBD1. TRBV5-3 qualifies as an ORF whose function is uncertain. Trimming removed 10 bases from V and 4 bases from J; junction bases left unmatched: 14. This CDR3 comprises 15 residues. Here the CDR3 reads CAGSLRGQGNQPQHF. For the CDR3, the DNA is TGTGCCGGCAGCTTAAGGGGGCAGGGTAATCAGCCCCAGCATTTT.

This clonotype appeared many times. The chain couples TRBV27 to TRBJ2-3; D perhaps matches TRBD2 (5 bases). Trimming stripped 3 bases from V and 6 bases from J, with 13 bases between. Germline V gene lookup returns CDR1 MNHEY and CDR2 SMNVEV (reference sequence). This CDR3 is built from 14 residues. The CDR3 DNA reads as TGTGCCAGCAGTTTCGGCGGTACTAGGGATACGCAGTATTTT. Protein sequence: CASSFGGTRDTQYF.

This chain joins TRBV30 and TRBJ2-7; 9 bases match TRBD2. The CDR3 runs 16 residues. Germline V gene lookup returns CDR1 GTSNPN and CDR2 SVGIG (reference sequence). J lost 4 bases, V lost 0 bases, and 10 bases had no gene match. Here the CDR3 DNA reads TGTGCCTGGAGTGTAATGTCTAGCGGGACTTGGTACGAGCAGTACTTC. Translated: CAWSVMSSGTWYEQYF.

This clonotype was detected only a few times. The chain employs TRBV4-3 and TRBJ2-7; D unresolved. Germline V gene data show CDR1 as LGHNA and CDR2 as YSLEER. V dropped 1 base and J dropped 0 bases, with 10 bases sitting between them. The CDR3 loop spans 15 amino acids. CDR3 in amino acids: CASSQGLGISYEQYF. The CDR3 DNA reads TGCGCCAGCAGCCAAGGCCTGGGAATCTCCTACGAGCAGTACTTC.

The V and J genes are TRBV6-2 or TRBV6-3 and TRBJ2-3; D may be TRBD2 (7 bases). The CDR3 runs 15 residues. CDR1 and CDR2 (germline): MNHEY, SVGEGT. Trimming removed 0 bases from V and 5 bases from J, with 12 bases in between. The CDR3 sequence: CASSYSMGGRDTQYF. For the CDR3, the DNA is TGTGCCAGCAGTTACTCGATGGGGGGGCGAGATACGCAGTATTTT.

This clonotype was recorded many times. The CDR3 DNA reads as TGCGCCAGCAGCCAAGACAGGGCGTATCAGCCCCAGCATTTT. Protein: CASSQDRAYQPQHF. This chain uses TRBV4-1 with TRBJ1-5; a possible D gene is TRBD1 (5 bases). With 0 bases removed from V and 5 bases from J, the gap between germline ends came to 8 bases. Germline loops: CDR1 MGHRA, CDR2 YSYEKL. The CDR3 extends over 14 amino acids.

The table lists this clonotype with a few counts. At one boundary the junction diverges from the germline segment, which might be a read error. The J gene is TRBJ2-7, the V gene TRBV19, with a possible D match to TRBD2 (5 bases). Germline V gene data show CDR1 as LNHDA and CDR2 as SQIVND (reference sequence). This CDR3 contains 14 residues. The CDR3 DNA reads as TGTGCCAGTAGTATAAGGCCCTCAGGAGGCGAGCGGTACTTC. It is translated as CASSIRPSGGERYF.